This T cell receptor (beta chain) was identified during a study of Ad26.COV2.S vaccination and SARS-CoV-2 variants. Produced via immunoSEQ multiplex PCR; TCRdb's table is partial and in-frame only. The sample carries 350,000 to 450,000 clones, about four fifths recorded once. Treatment indicated: some 19 received Ad26.COV2.S at low or high dose, single or two shots; 5 received placebo; per-sample allocation not given. Specimens were obtained on day 63 following the first vaccine or placebo injection. Trimming shortened V by 8 bases and J by 2 bases, and 9 bases separated the two germline ends. The CDR3 has 13 amino acids. In germline, CDR1 is MNHEY, CDR2 SVGAGI.

This TCR derives from a person between 18 and 65 years old who received the Ad26.COV2.S COVID-19 vaccine or a placebo. Sequences were derived from peripheral blood, sampled in a trial of Ad26.COV2.S vaccine versus placebo. The V gene is TRBV6-5, the J gene TRBJ2-2; D call uncertain. CDR3 sequence: CASSEPNTGELFF. The CDR3 coding sequence is TGTGCCAGCTCAGAGCCTAACACCGGGGAGCTGTTTTTT.